The source of this TCR beta chain is a study of cytomegalovirus exposure and HLA in healthy donors. Findings and limits, study-wide: As was reported, the classifier diagnosed cytomegalovirus status with high specificity and sensitivity.

The length of the CDR3 is 15 residues. The germline V gene has CDR1 SGDLS and CDR2 YYNGEE. V was cut by 0 bases and J by 4 bases, with 13 bases left in between. Primers for the PCR totalled 60 Vbeta and 13 Jbeta. Clones were read by immunoSEQ multiplex PCR, and TCRdb kept only the in-frame ones, dropping some. The sample shows about 130,000 clones, 80% of them seen only once. This clone has more than one count but fewer than ten. No antigen is known for it. The sequenced material came from PBMCs. The chain employs TRBV9 and TRBJ2-5, with a weak D call TRBD2 (5 bases). This TCR came from a woman aged 35 to 49 in good health and CMV-seronegative. The DNA of the CDR3 is TGTGCCAGCAGCGTAGCCGCGGGCTCGGGAGAGACCCAGTACTTC. This encodes CASSVAAGSGETQYF.